This TCR beta chain appears in the sequencing data of a study of breast tumors, draining lymph nodes, adjacent tissues. Study-wide points: Most tumor T cells seemingly derive from lymph node, then expand in tumor. Luminal-like breast cancer showed significantly higher tumor–nontumor repertoire similarity than basal-like. Compared with lymph nodes, tumors were less diverse; compared with nontumor tissue, more. The lymph node origin of tumor T cells was framed as consistent with a hypothesis, not demonstrated.

TCRdb called the multiplex PCR reads again in MiXCR, with one record for every CDR3 protein. Of around 43,000 distinct CDR3 sequences listed, 23% are singletons. This clonotype has at least ten counts. Its antigen is not identified. Germline V gene sequence: CDR1 MNHNS, CDR2 SASEGT. The J segment lost 2 bases and the V segment lost 7 bases, leaving 6 bases of the junction unmatched. The CDR3 spans 14 residues. The V and J genes are TRBV6-1 and TRBJ2-3; TRBD1 agrees at 7 bases. The sequence was obtained from a female donor with breast cancer. Some clones in this sample may be carry-over from other donors' samples. Input material: breast tumor tissue. DNA for the CDR3: TGTGCCAGCAACCTGGACAGGAACACAGATACGCAGTATTTT. It is translated as CASNLDRNTDTQYF.